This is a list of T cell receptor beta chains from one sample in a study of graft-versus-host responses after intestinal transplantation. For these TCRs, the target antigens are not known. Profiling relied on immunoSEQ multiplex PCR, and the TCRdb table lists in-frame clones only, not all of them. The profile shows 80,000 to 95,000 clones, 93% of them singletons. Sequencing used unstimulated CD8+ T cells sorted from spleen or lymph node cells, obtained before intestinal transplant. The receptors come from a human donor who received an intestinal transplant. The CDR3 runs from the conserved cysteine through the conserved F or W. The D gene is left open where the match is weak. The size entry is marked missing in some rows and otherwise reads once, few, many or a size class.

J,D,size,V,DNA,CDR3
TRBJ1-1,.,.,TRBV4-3,TGCGCCAGCAGCCTCACACAGCAAATGAACACTGAAGCTTTCTTT,CASSLTQQMNTEAFF
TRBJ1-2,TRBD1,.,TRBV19,TGTGCCAGTAGTGACTTGACAGGGAATTACTATGGCTACACCTTC,CASSDLTGNYYGYTF
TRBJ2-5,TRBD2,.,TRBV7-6,TGTGCCAGCAGCTTAGCAAGTAAATTTGAGGTAGCGGGGGAAGAGACCCAGTACTTC,CASSLASKFEVAGEETQYF
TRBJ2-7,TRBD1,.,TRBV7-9,TGTGCCAGCAGCCCCGGGACAGGGGGGATCGGGCAGTACTTC,CASSPGTGGIGQYF
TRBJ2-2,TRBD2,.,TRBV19,TGTGCCAGTAGTATGATGGCGGGGGAGTACACCGGGGAGCTGTTTTTT,CASSMMAGEYTGELFF
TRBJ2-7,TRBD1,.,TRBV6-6,TGTGCCAGCCGGGACAGGGTCTCCTACGAGCAGTACTTC,CASRDRVSYEQYF
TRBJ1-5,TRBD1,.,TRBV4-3,TGCGCCAGCAGCCAAGACAGGGGGCATAATCAGCCCCAGCATTTT,CASSQDRGHNQPQHF
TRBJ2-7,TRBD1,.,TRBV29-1,TGCAGCGTTGAAGGGGGACAGGGCCTCCAAGAGCAGTACTTC,CSVEGGQGLQEQYF
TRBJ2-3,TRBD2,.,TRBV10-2,TGCGCCAGCAGTGAGACTAGCGGGGAGAACAAGCAGTATTTT,CASSETSGENKQYF
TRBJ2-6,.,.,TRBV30,TGTGCCTGGGATGTACTAGCCGGGGCCAACGTCCTGACTTTC,CAWDVLAGANVLTF
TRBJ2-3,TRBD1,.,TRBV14,TGTGCCAGCAGCCCGCGGACAGGGAAAGATACGCAGTATTTT,CASSPRTGKDTQYF
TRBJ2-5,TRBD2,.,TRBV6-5,TGTGCCAGCAGTTACTCCGGACTAGCGGGTCAAGAGACCCAGTACTTC,CASSYSGLAGQETQYF
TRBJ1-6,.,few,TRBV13,TGTGCCAGCAGCTTATCCGGGAGGAACTCACCCCTCCACTTT,CASSLSGRNSPLHF
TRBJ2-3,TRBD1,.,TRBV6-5,TGTGCCAGCAGTGCCGTGGGACAGGGATTAAATACGCAGTATTTT,CASSAVGQGLNTQYF
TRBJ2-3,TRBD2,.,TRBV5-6,TGTGCCAGCAGCTTGGGGCTAGCGGGGGGGCCAGATACGCAGTATTTT,CASSLGLAGGPDTQYF
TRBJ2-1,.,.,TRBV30,TGTGCCTGGAAGTCCGTCAGCTACAATGAGCAGTTCTTC,CAWKSVSYNEQFF
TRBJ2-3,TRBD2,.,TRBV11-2,TGTGCCAGCAGCGGCCAGGGGACTAGCGGGGCCTCGGATACGCAGTATTTT,CASSGQGTSGASDTQYF
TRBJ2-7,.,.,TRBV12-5,TGTGCTAGTGGTTTAACATCGATCTACGAGCAGTACTTC,CASGLTSIYEQYF
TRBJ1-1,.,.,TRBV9,TGTGCCAGCAGCGTAGGTGGAGGGGACACTGAAGCTTTCTTT,CASSVGGGDTEAFF
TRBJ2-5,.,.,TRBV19,TGTGCCAGTAGTATGGCAAACCAAGAGACCCAGTACTTC,CASSMANQETQYF
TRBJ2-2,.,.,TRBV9,TGTGCCAGCAGCCCCGGTTCCGGACAGCACACCGGGGAGCTGTTTTTT,CASSPGSGQHTGELFF
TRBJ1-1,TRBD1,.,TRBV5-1,TGCGCCAGCAGCTTGGGATGGGCAGGGGGCGCGAACACTGAAGCTTTCTTT,CASSLGWAGGANTEAFF
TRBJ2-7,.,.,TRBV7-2,TGTGCCAGCAGCTTAGAGAGCGGCGAGCAGTACTTC,CASSLESGEQYF
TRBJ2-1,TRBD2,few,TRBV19,TGTGCCAGTAGTATAGGCCTAGCGGGGGGTAATGAGCAGTTCTTC,CASSIGLAGGNEQFF
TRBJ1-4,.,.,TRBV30,TGTGCCTGGAGTTCGAAAGGGGATGGGGAAAAACTGTTTTTT,CAWSSKGDGEKLFF
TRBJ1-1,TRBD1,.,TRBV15,TGTGCCACCAGCAGATCGAGGGGGCTCCCTGAAGCTTTCTTT,CATSRSRGLPEAFF
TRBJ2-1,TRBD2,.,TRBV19,TGTGCCAGTAGTATAGGGCTAGCGGGCTACAATGAGCAGTTCTTC,CASSIGLAGYNEQFF
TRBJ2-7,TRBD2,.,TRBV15,TGTGCCACCAGCATACCGGGGGGAGTTGAGCAGTACTTC,CATSIPGGVEQYF
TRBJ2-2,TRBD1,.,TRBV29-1,TGCAGCGTGGGGACAGGGCAGCACACCGGGGAGCTGTTTTTT,CSVGTGQHTGELFF
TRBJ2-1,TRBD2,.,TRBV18,TGTGCCAGCTCACCACCGGGGACTAGCGGGTATGTAACCTACAATGAGCAGTTCTTC,CASSPPGTSGYVTYNEQFF
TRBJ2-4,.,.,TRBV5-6,TGTGCCAGCAGCTTGGGGTCAGCAGGAGCCAAAAACATTCAGTACTTC,CASSLGSAGAKNIQYF
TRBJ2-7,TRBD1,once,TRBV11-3,TGTGCCAGCAGTTCGGGACAGAGAAACTACGAGCAGTACTTC,CASSSGQRNYEQYF
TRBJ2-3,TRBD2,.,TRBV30,TGTGCCTCCGGGGGGGCCTGGGCAGATACGCAGTATTTT,CASGGAWADTQYF
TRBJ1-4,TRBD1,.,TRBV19,TGTGCCAGTAGTTCGGACAGGGTGCTTGAAAAACTGTTTTTT,CASSSDRVLEKLFF
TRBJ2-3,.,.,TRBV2,TGTGCCAGCACCCCTTGGGCCTCTCCAAGCACAGATACGCAGTATTTT,CASTPWASPSTDTQYF
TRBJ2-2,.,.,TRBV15,TGTGCCACCAGCAGAGATAAGGGGGCCGGGGAGCTGTTTTTT,CATSRDKGAGELFF
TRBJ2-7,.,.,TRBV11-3,TGTGCCAGCAGCTGGGCCACGACCTACGAGCAGTACTTC,CASSWATTYEQYF
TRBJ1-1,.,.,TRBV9,TGTGCCAGCAGCGCGACGGACAGTTGGACTGAAGCTTTCTTT,CASSATDSWTEAFF
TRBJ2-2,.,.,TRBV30,TGTGCCTGGAGCGCCGGGAACACCGGGGAGCTGTTTTTT,CAWSAGNTGELFF
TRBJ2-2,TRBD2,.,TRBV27,TGTGCCAGCAGTTTAGGGGGGGCCGGGGAGCTGTTTTTT,CASSLGGAGELFF
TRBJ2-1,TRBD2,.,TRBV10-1,TGCGCCAGCAGTATCGGCCCTAGCGGGGGTTCCGTCTACAATGAGCAGTTCTTC,CASSIGPSGGSVYNEQFF
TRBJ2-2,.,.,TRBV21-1,TGTGCCAGCAGCAAAGCGCTCACAGGGGGTCGGCACACCGGGGAGCTGTTTTTT,CASSKALTGGRHTGELFF
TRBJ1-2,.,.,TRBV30,TGTGCCTCTACAGCACCCATGTCTAACTATGGCTACACCTTC,CASTAPMSNYGYTF
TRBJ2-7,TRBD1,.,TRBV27,TGTGCCAGCAGTTTAACAGGGGTTCTCTCCTACGAGCAGTACTTC,CASSLTGVLSYEQYF
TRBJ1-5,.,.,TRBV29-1,TGCAGCGTTGACCAGGGTTCGGGCCAGCCCCAGCATTTT,CSVDQGSGQPQHF
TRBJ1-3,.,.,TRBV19,TGTGCCAGTACCAAGAGGTGGGACTTCGCGGCCTCTGGAAACACCATATATTTT,CASTKRWDFAASGNTIYF
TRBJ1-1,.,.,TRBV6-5,TGTGCCAGCAGTTACGGAGGGAACACTGAAGCTTTCTTT,CASSYGGNTEAFF
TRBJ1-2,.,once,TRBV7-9,TGTGCCAGCAGCCTAGAGACACCAGCTAACTATGGCTACACCTTC,CASSLETPANYGYTF
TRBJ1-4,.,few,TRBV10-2,TGCGCCAGCAGTGTAGTCATGGCCTTGGAGGAAAAACTGTTTTTT,CASSVVMALEEKLFF
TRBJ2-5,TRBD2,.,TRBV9,TGTGCCAGCAGCTCCGGGACTAGCGGCCAAGAGACCCAGTACTTC,CASSSGTSGQETQYF
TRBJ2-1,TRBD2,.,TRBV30,TGTGCCTGGGGTACTGATGATAGCGGGGCCTTCTACAATGAGCAGTTCTTC,CAWGTDDSGAFYNEQFF
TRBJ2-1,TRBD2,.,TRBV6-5,TGTGCCAGCAGTAACGGGGGGGCCGATTTCGTGTTCTTC,CASSNGGADFVFF
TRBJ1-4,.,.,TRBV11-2,TGTGCCAGCAGCTTTGGGGGCGTGAGCCCCCTTAATGAAAAACTGTTTTTT,CASSFGGVSPLNEKLFF
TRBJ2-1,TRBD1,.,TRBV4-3,TGCGCCAGCAGCCAAGAAGATCACAGGGGCAATGAGCAGTTCTTC,CASSQEDHRGNEQFF